One sample yielded the 2 T cell receptor beta chains listed below, sequenced in a study of OX40 agonist ivuxolimab in advanced cancers. The table came from immunoSEQ multiplex PCR; TCRdb's copy has only in-frame clones and leaves some out. This sample yields 62,000 or so clones, of which more than 75% are seen a single time; 2% to 2.5% belongs to the top ten. The specimen comprised CD4+ or CD8+ T cells sorted from blood, sampled in a trial of the OX40 agonist ivuxolimab. These receptors were taken from an adult with an advanced solid tumor such as melanoma, head and neck, liver or kidney cancer.

This clone was recorded only once. The chain employs TRBV9 and TRBJ2-7; TRBD2 might be the D (6 bases). The CDR3 contains 15 residues. V lost 0 bases, J lost 3 bases, and 13 bases lay in between. The germline V gene encodes CDR1 SGDLS and CDR2 YYNGEE. The CDR3: CASSVEASADYEQYF. CDR3 coding DNA: TGTGCCAGCAGCGTAGAAGCTAGCGCCGACTACGAGCAGTACTTC.

V gene TRBV5-1 combines with J gene TRBJ2-7; D is unresolved. Germline V gene lookup returns CDR1 SGHRS and CDR2 YFSETQ. The CDR3 length is 13 residues. Trimming pared 0 bases from V and 4 bases from J, leaving 8 bases between. CDR3 nucleotide sequence: TGCGCCAGCAGCTTGGAGAGGCTGTACGAGCAGTACTTC. The encoded protein is CASSLERLYEQYF.